One sample yielded the 15 T cell receptor beta chains listed below, sequenced in a study of T cells in women clearing cervical HPV infection (dated by TCRdb to between 2018 and 2020). Receptors were amplified or captured by the immunoSEQ multiplex PCR assay. The immuneACCESS repertoire file appears here via TCRdb, limited to in-frame rearrangements. These files lack a portion of the clones; in checked studies, under half of the deficit traces to unresolved V genes, and the cause of the others is not known. The sample's clone listing holds roughly 45,000 clones. The biggest ten clones account for around 0.98% of the sample. Source material: blood buffy coat. Source of these receptors: a woman between 18 and 70 years old with a cervical HPV16 infection that either progressed to CIN3+ or cleared (not recorded which).

The CDR3 bases that were read are TGTGCCAGCAGTGGGGGAGGGACAGGGCGACATGAG. Translating it yields CASSGGGTGRHE. The complete CDR3 sequence is CASSGGGTGRHEQFF. The chain has TRBV6-1 and TRBJ2-1, with 9 bases aligning to TRBD1. The sequenced fragment ends 3 residues before the CDR3 boundary, so the rest is inferred from the germline J gene. CDR3 length: 15 residues. Trimming at V came to 4 bases and at J to 8 bases, leaving 9 bases not matched to a gene. Germline V CDR1 and CDR2: MNHNS, SASEGT.

As to this clone: The read is 3 residues too short to cover the CDR3 end, so that end is filled in from the germline J gene. The V and J genes are TRBV2 and TRBJ1-5, with 7 bases identical to TRBD1. The CDR3 extends over 16 amino acids. J lost 0 bases, V lost 6 bases, and 8 bases had no gene match. Germline V CDR1 and CDR2: SNHLY, FYNNEI. The CDR3 loop is CASSGTASYSNQPQHF. CDR3 DNA, as far as it was read: TGTGCCAGCAGCGGGACAGCATCATATAGCAATCAGCCC.

On this clone itself: The read ends 3 residues before the CDR3 terminus; that terminus is restored from the germline J gene. The gene calls are TRBV28 and TRBJ2-3; 9 positions agree with TRBD1. Germline V gene data show CDR1 as MDHEN and CDR2 as SYDVKM. The junction had 7 bases not matched to a gene; V was cut back by 11 bases and J by 4 bases. The CDR3 totals 13 residues. This CDR3 is CAPGDREADTQYF. CDR3 DNA (partial): TGTGCCCCGGGGGACAGGGAGGCAGATACG.

As concerns this clone: From the germline J gene comes the end of the CDR3, since the read stops 3 residues before it. J is TRBJ2-3 and V is TRBV20-1, with 10 bases aligning to TRBD2. Per germline, CDR1 DFQATT and CDR2 SNEGSKA (reference sequence). V gave up 5 bases and J gave up 1 base; unmatched junction bases: 6. This CDR3 has 15 residues. The CDR3 loop is CSARFLAGGTDTQYF. Incomplete CDR3 DNA: TGCAGTGCTCGCTTTCTAGCGGGGGGCACAGATACG.

In the case of this clone: The observed sequence ends 3 residues before the CDR3 terminus, with the missing tail filled in from the germline J gene. The J gene is TRBJ2-6, the V gene TRBV30; unclear D gene. Trimming took 5 bases from V and 4 from J, leaving 9 bases between them. The CDR3 sequence is 13 residues long. From germline, CDR1 is GTSNPN and CDR2 SVGIG (reference sequence). The sequenced part of the CDR3 DNA is TGTGCCTGGGGGCTCGGAGGGGCCAACGTC. It yields the protein CAWGLGGANV. The whole CDR3 is CAWGLGGANVLTF.

A remark on this clone: The read comes to an end 3 residues before the CDR3 does, leaving the germline J gene to fill in the end. This chain links TRBV28 with TRBJ2-7; 7 positions match TRBD1. The CDR3 runs to 14 residues. Looked up from germline, CDR1 is MDHEN and CDR2 is SYDVKM. Trimming at V came to 5 bases and at J to 4 bases, leaving 8 bases not matched to a gene. Here the CDR3 reads CASSPPDRLYEQYF. CDR3 bases read: TGTGCCAGCAGTCCCCCGGACAGGTTATACGAG.

Incomplete CDR3 DNA: TGCAGTGCTAGAGATCCCACAGGGGGCTCACATGAAAAA. Its translation is CSARDPTGGSHEK. The CDR3 in its entirety is CSARDPTGGSHEKLFF. The chain joins TRBV20-1 to TRBJ1-4; 9 bases agree with TRBD1. Coverage ceases 3 residues before the CDR3 finishes, and the germline J gene fills in the end. CDR1 and CDR2 from the germline V gene are DFQATT and SNEGSKA (reference sequence). The CDR3 sequence is 16 residues long. V lost 0 bases to trimming and J lost 6 bases; unmatched junction nucleotides: 8.

In regard to this clone: The CDR3 end is not reached by the read, which stops 3 residues before it; the germline J gene fills it in. This chain connects TRBV5-1 to TRBJ1-1, with a weak D call TRBD1 (5 bases). Germline values: CDR1 SGHRS, CDR2 YFSETQ. The CDR3 extends over 15 amino acids. V lost 0 bases to trimming and J lost 1 base, with 10 bases between them. This chain's CDR3 is CASSLAGGSNTEAFF. CDR3 DNA, as far as it was read: TGCGCCAGCAGCTTGGCCGGGGGGTCGAACACTGAA.

Remarks on this clone: The observed sequence ends 3 residues before the CDR3 terminus, with the missing tail filled in from the germline J gene. This chain links TRBV11-1 with TRBJ2-7; 11 bases fit TRBD1. Germline trimming cut 4 bases from V and 5 bases from J; bases unmatched to any gene: 4. The CDR3 sequence is 14 residues long. The germline V gene has CDR1 SGHAT and CDR2 FQDESV (reference sequence). The DNA read from the CDR3 is TGTGCCAGCAGCTCGGACAGGGGGCCGGACGAG. This sequence encodes CASSSDRGPDE. The whole CDR3 protein reads CASSSDRGPDEQYF.

A word on this clone: The observed sequence ends 3 residues before the CDR3 terminus, with the missing tail filled in from the germline J gene. The chain is built from TRBV20-1 and TRBJ2-1, with TRBD2 matching over 8 bases. The length of the CDR3 is 13 residues. Germline values: CDR1 DFQATT, CDR2 SNEGSKA (reference sequence). V was clipped by 3 bases and J by 8 bases; unmatched bases: 6. The CDR3 region is CSASGGGPDEQFF. The part of the CDR3 DNA that was read is TGCAGTGCTAGTGGCGGGGGGCCTGATGAG.

A word on this clone: The read finishes 3 residues shy of the CDR3 end, and the germline J gene is used to complete it. The chain joins TRBV7-9 to TRBJ2-5; no reliable D call. The CDR3 covers 13 residues. Germline loops: CDR1 SEHNR, CDR2 FQNEAQ (reference sequence). The V and J ends lost 2 bases and 2 bases respectively, with 6 bases between them. The CDR3 spells CASSLSGQETQYF. Partial CDR3 DNA: TGTGCCAGCAGCTTATCAGGACAAGAGACC.

With respect to this clone: The CDR3 end is not reached by the read, which stops 3 residues before it; the germline J gene fills it in. The chain recombines TRBV19 with TRBJ1-2; the D gene is possibly TRBD1 (6 bases). The CDR3 length is 15 residues. Germline lookup yields CDR1 LNHDA and CDR2 SQIVND (reference sequence). Partial CDR3 DNA: TGTGCCAGTAGTACCCGGGACACCCGGGGTTACGAC. This codes for CASSTRDTRGYD. The full CDR3 sequence reads CASSTRDTRGYDYTF.

Note on this clone: The read ends 3 residues early relative to the CDR3; the germline J gene fills the gap. The chain uses TRBV7-9 and TRBJ1-5; TRBD1 aligns across 8 bases. Germline V lookup: CDR1 SEHNR, CDR2 FQNEAQ (reference sequence). The CDR3 is made up of 14 amino acids. The V and J ends lost 5 bases and 4 bases, in that order; junction bases with no gene match: 4. The chain's CDR3 is CASSTTGANQPQHF. Incomplete CDR3 DNA: TGTGCCAGCAGCACGACAGGGGCAAATCAGCCC.

About this clone itself: The read comes to an end 3 residues before the CDR3 does, leaving the germline J gene to fill in the end. This rearrangement joins TRBV10-3 to TRBJ2-3; 9 nucleotides agree with TRBD1. Germline values: CDR1 ENHRY, CDR2 SYGVKD. CDR3 length: 16 amino acids. V lost 6 bases to trimming and J lost 4 bases; unmatched junction nucleotides: 11. The CDR3 DNA, read in part, is TGTGCCATCAGGGGGAACAGGGGGCCCCCAGCAGATACG. It translates to CAIRGNRGPPADT. The whole CDR3 is CAIRGNRGPPADTQYF.

On this clone itself: The CDR3 end falls 3 residues outside the read, so it is completed with the germline J gene. The chain combines TRBV7-7 with TRBJ1-2; 7 bases agree with TRBD1. This CDR3 has 14 residues. Germline V lookup: CDR1 SSHAT, CDR2 FNYEAQ (reference sequence). The CDR3 here is CASSPTGSTDTYTF. CDR3 DNA, as far as it was read: TGTGCCAGCAGCCCGACAGGGAGCACAGATACC. Filled out from reference TRBV7-7 and TRBJ1-2, the complete variable domain reads GAGVSQSPRYKVTKRGQDVTLRCDPISSHATLYWYQQALGQGPEFLTYFNYEAQPDKSGLPSDRFSAERPEGSISTLTIQRTEQRDSAMYRCASSPTGSTDTYTFGSGTRLTVV.